One sample yielded the 4 T cell receptor beta chains listed below, sequenced in a study of regulatory T cells in long-lasting Graves disease. Investigators prepared the TCR beta libraries by applying iRepertoire HTBI primers and Arm-PCR of CDR3 regions. TCRdb independently ran MiXCR on the multiplex PCR reads; one entry per CDR3 protein. The sample holds over 450,000 distinct CDR3 sequences, roughly 21% seen once. Time point meaning: persistent/refractory GD, antithyroid drugs over 5 years with positive TRAb. PBMC RNA was the source of the TCR library. This sample comprised peripheral blood mononuclear cells (PBMCs), obtained when the disease was refractory, from a patient treated with antithyroid drugs. The receptors come from a female donor with Graves disease.

This clonotype has more than one count but fewer than ten. V usage is TRBV20-1 and J usage is TRBJ1-6; maybe TRBD1 (6 bases). CDR1 and CDR2 (germline): DFQATT, SNEGSKA (reference sequence). Trimming left V 0 bases short and J 11 bases short, with 17 bases between. CDR3 length: 15 amino acids. In DNA, the CDR3 is TGCAGTGCTAGAGATCGGCGGGGGCTCAGGGCACCCCTCCACTTT. This codes for CSARDRRGLRAPLHF.

The chain has TRBV5-4 and TRBJ2-5; D unresolved. The V end was cut by 2 bases, the J end by 5 bases, with 16 bases between. This CDR3 has 15 amino acids. Germline V gives CDR1 SGHNT, CDR2 YYREEE (reference sequence). The CDR3 is CASSFGRTEGETQYF. The CDR3 DNA sequence: TGTGCCAGCAGCTTCGGACGGACGGAAGGGGAGACCCAGTACTTC.

This clonotype was seen ten or more times. The chain has TRBV6-5 and TRBJ2-5, with 7 bases identical to TRBD1. Trimming took 4 bases from V and 5 from J; bases not matched to a gene: 7. Looked up from germline, CDR1 is MNHEY and CDR2 is SVGAGI. The CDR3 extends over 14 amino acids. The CDR3 loop reads CASSSSGGRETQYF. The CDR3 bases are TGTGCCAGCAGTTCATCAGGGGGACGGGAGACCCAGTACTTC.

This clonotype was counted many times. The chain uses TRBV2 and TRBJ2-6, with no clear D. Germline V CDR1 and CDR2: SNHLY, FYNNEI. V lost 3 bases, J lost 0 bases, and 9 bases lay in between. CDR3 length equals 16 residues. Written as DNA, the CDR3 is TGTGCCAGCAGTGAGTTGGAGAACTCTGGGGCCAACGTCCTGACTTTC. Its translation is CASSELENSGANVLTF. The full variable domain, completed using reference TRBV2 and TRBJ2-6, is EPEVTQTPSHQVTQMGQEVILRCVPISNHLYFYWYRQILGQKVEFLVSFYNNEISEKSEIFDDQFSVERPDGSNFTLKIRSTKLEDSAMYFCASSELENSGANVLTFGAGSRLTVL.